One and the same sample provided the 14 T cell receptor beta chains below, sequenced in a study of cytomegalovirus exposure and HLA in healthy donors. Use of 60 Vbeta and 13 Jbeta primers characterized the PCR. Only in-frame clones appear in the TCRdb table, and some are missing; sequencing was by immunoSEQ multiplex PCR. This table has roughly 180,000 clones, around four fifths appearing once. The sequenced sample consisted of PBMCs. These receptors originate from a girl aged 5-17 years in good health and CMV-seropositive.

In DNA form, the CDR3 reads TGTGCCAGCAGCTTAGACAGGGTTAGCAATCAGCCCCAGCATTTT. Its translation is CASSLDRVSNQPQHF. J is TRBJ1-5 and V is TRBV7-8, with a weak D call TRBD1 (6 bases). V lost 1 base, J lost 0 bases, and 7 bases lay in between. The CDR3 loop spans 15 amino acids. Germline-derived CDR1 and CDR2 are SGHVS and FQNEAQ. Full variable domain (outside the CDR3, taken from reference TRBV7-8 and TRBJ1-5): GAGVSQSPRYKVAKRGQDVALRCDPISGHVSLFWYQQALGQGPEFLTYFQNEAQLDKSGLPSDRFFAERPEGSVSTLKIQRTQQEDSAVYLCASSLDRVSNQPQHFGDGTRLSIL.

Remarks on this clone: Other DNA variants within this sample encode the same CDR3. The chain combines TRBV7-9 with TRBJ1-1; 8 bases line up with TRBD1. The J segment lost 2 bases and the V segment lost 7 bases, leaving 6 bases of the junction unmatched. This CDR3 is built from 14 residues. Germline V lookup: CDR1 SEHNR, CDR2 FQNEAQ (reference sequence). The CDR3 DNA follows: TGTGCCAGCACCCTGACAGGGGCCAACACTGAAGCTTTCTTT. Translating it yields CASTLTGANTEAFF.

The gene calls are TRBV9 and TRBJ2-3; 7 bases line up with TRBD2. The CDR3 runs 14 residues. With 7 bases clipped from V and 1 base from J, the junction kept 6 bases outside the gene matches. The germline V gene encodes CDR1 SGDLS and CDR2 YYNGEE. Here the CDR3 reads CASRPSGRTDTQYF. The CDR3 DNA follows: TGTGCCAGCCGTCCTAGCGGACGCACAGATACGCAGTATTTT.

This clone was seen a few times. The chain couples TRBV5-6 to TRBJ1-1; D may be TRBD1 (6 bases). The V gene lost 3 bases and the J gene lost 1 base, with 13 bases spanning the gap. This CDR3 region has 15 residues. CDR1 is SGHDT and CDR2 is YYEEEE in the germline V gene. CDR3 in amino acids: CASSWGTQQNTEAFF. CDR3 coding DNA: TGTGCCAGCAGCTGGGGGACACAGCAGAACACTGAAGCTTTCTTT.

The chain's CDR3 is CASSDFGVEAFF. The CDR3 DNA sequence: TGTGCCAGCAGTGATTTCGGGGTTGAAGCTTTCTTT. The chain links TRBV25-1 to TRBJ1-1, with D unclear. This CDR3 has 12 amino acids. Germline assignment: CDR1 MGHDK and CDR2 SYGVNS. Trimming left V 3 bases short and J 7 bases short, with 9 bases between. The variable domain in full, completed from reference TRBV25-1 and TRBJ1-1, reads EADIYQTPRYLVIGTGKKITLECSQTMGHDKMYWYQQDPGMELHLIHYSYGVNSTEKGDLSSESTVSRIRTEHFPLTLESARPSHTSQYLCASSDFGVEAFFGQGTRLTVV.

This chain links TRBV7-8 with TRBJ1-5, with TRBD1 identical over 7 bases. The CDR3 is 15 residues long. Germline values: CDR1 SGHVS, CDR2 FQNEAQ. V lost 3 bases, J lost 1 base, and 3 bases stayed unmatched. The chain's CDR3 is CASSFQGGSNQPQHF. CDR3 DNA sequence: TGTGCCAGCAGCTTCCAGGGGGGCAGCAATCAGCCCCAGCATTTT.

This clone was seen a few times. This sequence joins TRBV7-3 and TRBJ2-1; 9 nucleotides line up with TRBD2. The CDR3 spans 16 residues. Trimming took 2 bases from V and 4 from J; bases not matched to a gene: 6. The germline gives CDR1 SGHTA, CDR2 FQGTGA. CDR3 sequence reads: CASSLLGLASYNEQFF. Written as DNA, the CDR3 is TGTGCCAGCAGCTTATTGGGACTAGCAAGTTACAATGAGCAGTTCTTC.

The V call is TRBV10-1, the J call TRBJ1-1, with TRBD1 identical over 7 bases. CDR3 length equals 14 residues. With V trimmed by 5 bases and J by 3 bases, 6 bases remained unmatched. Germline loops: CDR1 WNHNN, CDR2 SYGVQD (reference sequence). CDR3 DNA sequence: TGCGCCAGCAGTTCACAGGGGCGGTACACTGAAGCTTTCTTT. Translated, it gives CASSSQGRYTEAFF.

The chain recombines TRBV19 with TRBJ1-1; weak D call: TRBD1 (6 bases). The germline CDR1 and CDR2 sequences are LNHDA and SQIVND (reference sequence). This CDR3 region has 15 residues. The germline V and J ends were trimmed by 6 bases and 0 bases, with 14 bases remaining between them. CDR3 amino acids: CASSSDRLMNTEAFF. CDR3 in DNA: TGTGCCAGTAGCAGCGACAGGCTTATGAACACTGAAGCTTTCTTT.

The chain is built from TRBV7-9 and TRBJ2-1; TRBD1 agrees at 9 bases. This CDR3 is built from 18 residues. V shed 4 bases, J shed 7 bases, and the junction held 17 bases outside the gene matches. Per the germline V gene, CDR1 is SEHNR and CDR2 is FQNEAQ (reference sequence). CDR3 residues: CASSSPNSGTGRDNEQFF. The CDR3 DNA reads as TGTGCCAGCAGCTCTCCTAACTCCGGGACAGGGAGGGATAATGAGCAGTTCTTC.

The gene calls are TRBV7-6 and TRBJ1-1; the D gene is possibly TRBD1 (5 bases). Trimming shortened V by 2 bases and J by 4 bases, and 17 bases separated the two germline ends. Germline values: CDR1 SGHVS, CDR2 FNYEAQ. The CDR3 has 16 residues. This chain's CDR3 is CASSLRGGRVATEAFF. CDR3 in DNA: TGTGCCAGCAGCTTAAGAGGCGGCAGGGTCGCCACTGAAGCTTTCTTT.

The V gene is TRBV6-6, the J gene TRBJ2-3; 8 positions agree with TRBD2. The CDR3 length is 14 residues. Germline CDR1 reads MNHNY; CDR2 reads SVGAGI (reference sequence). V was clipped by 6 bases and J by 0 bases; unmatched bases: 2. CDR3 sequence (DNA): TGTGCCAGCAGCCGGGGGGGGAGCACAGATACGCAGTATTTT. The encoded protein is CASSRGGSTDTQYF.

This clone was observed a handful of times. The chain carries TRBV29-1 and TRBJ2-2; the D is unclear. Germline CDR1 and CDR2: SQVTM and ANQGSEA. V dropped 4 bases and J dropped 0 bases, with 6 bases sitting between them. CDR3 length: 13 residues. The CDR3 loop reads CSVVVANTGELFF. The CDR3 DNA is TGCAGCGTTGTAGTCGCGAACACCGGGGAGCTGTTTTTT.

This clone appeared a single time. The chain has TRBV7-8 and TRBJ1-5, with D unclear. Trimming took off 1 base at V and 0 bases at J, with 7 bases between the two ends. The CDR3 extends over 15 amino acids. CDR1 SGHVS and CDR2 FQNEAQ come from the germline V gene. CDR3 coding DNA: TGTGCCAGCAGCTTAGGAGGTTATAGCAATCAGCCCCAGCATTTT. Amino acids: CASSLGGYSNQPQHF.